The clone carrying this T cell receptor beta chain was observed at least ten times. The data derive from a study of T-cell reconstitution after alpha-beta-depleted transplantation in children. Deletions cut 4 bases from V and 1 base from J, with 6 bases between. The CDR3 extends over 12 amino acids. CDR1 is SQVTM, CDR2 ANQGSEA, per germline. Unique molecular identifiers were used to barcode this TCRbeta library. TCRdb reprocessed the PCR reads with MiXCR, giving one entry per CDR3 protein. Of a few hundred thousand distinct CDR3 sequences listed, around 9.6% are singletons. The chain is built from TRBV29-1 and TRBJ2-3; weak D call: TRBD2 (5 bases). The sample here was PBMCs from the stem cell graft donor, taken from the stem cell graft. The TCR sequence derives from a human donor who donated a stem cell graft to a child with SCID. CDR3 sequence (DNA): TGCAGCGTTGGGGGAGGCACAGATACGCAGTATTTT. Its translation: CSVGGGTDTQYF.